This T cell receptor beta chain was documented in a study of neurological immune-mediated disorders. Overall study context: Of the multiple sclerosis patients, 34 in total, roughly 30 were relapsing-remitting and 3 were secondary progressive.

This clonotype was seen a handful of times. Input was around 1 million sorted T cells, either CD4+ or CD8+. The method for making cDNA was 5'RACE, and it used 10-nucleotide random UMIs. TCRdb re-analysed the 5' RACE reads in MiXCR, keeping a single row per CDR3 protein. The sample includes about 55,000 distinct CDR3 sequences, just under 4% of them seen just once. The CDR3 is 12 residues long. Trimming removed 3 bases from V and 4 bases from J, with 7 bases in between. Germline V gives CDR1 SNHLY, CDR2 FYNNEI. The chain carries TRBV2 and TRBJ2-7; maybe TRBD1 (5 bases). The TCR originated in a woman aged 35 to 49 with multiple sclerosis. Material: CD4+ T cells from blood. The DNA for the CDR3 is TGTGCCAGCAGTGACCAGGGTTACGAGCAGTACTTC. Translated, it gives CASSDQGYEQYF.